Listed below are T cell receptor beta chains from one sample, sequenced in a study of a mutant IDH1 vaccine in newly diagnosed glioma. TCRdb keeps only in-frame clones here, not all; method: immunoSEQ multiplex PCR. The top ten clones hold 2.2% of a sample with around 78,000 clones, almost 85% of them seen once. Their specific antigens are unknown. The source material was PBMCs, sampled from a glioma patient whose treatment included an IDH1 peptide vaccine. The receptors here all came from a man younger than 40 with glioma. Some clones in this sample may be carry-over from other donors' samples. Both conserved end residues are part of each CDR3. The D gene is left open where the match is weak. Not every row has a clone size; where given, it reads once, few, many or a size class.

clone_size | j_call | d_call | v_call | cdr3_aa | cdr3_nt
. | TRBJ2-2 | . | TRBV6-5 | CASSYRASNTGELFF | TGTGCCAGCAGTTACAGGGCTAGCAACACCGGGGAGCTGTTTTTT
. | TRBJ1-5 | TRBD1 | TRBV28 | CASSLSTGGYLMYSNQPQHF | TGTGCCAGCAGTTTAAGTACAGGGGGCTACTTAATGTATAGCAATCAGCCCCAGCATTTT
. | TRBJ2-7 | . | TRBV27 | CASSFRAVGRGYEQYF | TGTGCCAGCAGTTTTCGTGCGGTGGGCAGGGGCTACGAGCAGTACTTC
few | TRBJ2-3 | . | TRBV5-5 | CASSYDLRLRTDTQYF | TGTGCCAGCAGCTACGACCTGAGACTCCGCACAGATACGCAGTATTTT
. | TRBJ2-1 | . | TRBV30 | CAWGSYNEQFF | TGTGCCTGGGGCTCCTACAATGAGCAGTTCTTC
few | TRBJ1-1 | . | TRBV6-4 | CASSDGVNTEAFF | TGTGCCAGCAGTGATGGTGTGAACACTGAAGCTTTCTTT
. | TRBJ1-5 | . | TRBV6-6 | CASSDLGGSNQPQHF | TGTGCCAGCAGCGACCTTGGGGGTAGCAATCAGCCCCAGCATTTT
. | TRBJ2-1 | TRBD2 | TRBV11-2 | CASSLGGSSYNEQFF | TGTGCCAGCAGCTTAGGCGGGAGCTCCTACAATGAGCAGTTCTTC
. | TRBJ1-1 | TRBD1 | TRBV5-1 | CASSLQGARATEAFF | TGCGCCAGCAGCTTACAGGGGGCACGGGCCACTGAAGCTTTCTTT
. | TRBJ1-4 | . | TRBV27 | CASSFRGGGGTNEKLFF | TGTGCCAGCAGTTTTCGGGGAGGGGGGGGCACTAATGAAAAACTGTTTTTT
. | TRBJ1-1 | . | TRBV27 | CASILGGEAFF | TGTGCCAGCATCTTAGGAGGTGAAGCTTTCTTT
. | TRBJ1-1 | . | TRBV6-5 | CASRGNRRRDTEAFF | TGTGCCAGCAGGGGGAACCGTCGCCGGGACACTGAAGCTTTCTTT
. | TRBJ2-7 | TRBD1 | TRBV2 | CASREQGKGEQYF | TGTGCCAGCAGAGAACAGGGGAAGGGCGAGCAGTACTTC
. | TRBJ2-7 | . | TRBV28 | CASSSQTGASSLTYEQYF | TGTGCCAGCAGTTCCCAGACAGGAGCCTCCAGTTTGACCTACGAGCAGTACTTC
. | TRBJ1-2 | . | TRBV27 | CASSLGGGYGYTF | TGTGCCAGCAGTTTAGGAGGGGGCTATGGCTACACCTTC
. | TRBJ2-4 | . | TRBV10-3 | CAISESLDREGKNIQYF | TGTGCCATCAGTGAGTCATTGGACAGAGAAGGCAAAAACATTCAGTACTTC
. | TRBJ2-3 | . | TRBV20-1 | CSATFTDTQYF | TGCAGTGCTACCTTCACAGATACGCAGTATTTT
few | TRBJ2-7 | TRBD1 | TRBV27 | CASSFLVSRGLHEQYF | TGTGCCAGCAGTTTTCTGGTCTCCAGGGGGCTCCACGAGCAGTACTTC
. | TRBJ2-6 | . | TRBV5-1 | CASSPSGRGGANVLTF | TGCGCCAGCAGCCCCTCGGGGCGGGGTGGGGCCAACGTCCTGACTTTC
. | TRBJ2-1 | . | TRBV13 | CASSSYRGYNEQFF | TGTGCCAGCAGCTCGTACCGCGGGTACAATGAGCAGTTCTTC
. | TRBJ2-7 | . | TRBV7-6 | CASSADASYEQYF | TGTGCCAGCAGCGCTGACGCGTCCTACGAGCAGTACTTC
. | TRBJ1-2 | . | TRBV7-6 | CASSSKAGSGVNYGYTF | TGTGCCAGCAGCTCAAAAGCGGGGTCCGGGGTGAACTATGGCTACACCTTC
once | TRBJ1-5 | TRBD1 | TRBV28 | CASSPSTGFNQPQHF | TGTGCCAGCAGCCCTTCGACAGGGTTCAATCAGCCCCAGCATTTT
. | TRBJ1-6 | . | TRBV6-5 | CASNRQIDSPLHF | TGTGCCAGCAATAGACAGATTGATTCACCCCTCCACTTT
few | TRBJ2-2 | TRBD1 | TRBV5-1 | CASSLRQGNTGELFF | TGCGCCAGCAGCTTGAGACAGGGGAACACCGGGGAGCTGTTTTTT
. | TRBJ1-2 | TRBD1 | TRBV29-1 | CSVRQGNYGYTF | TGCAGCGTTCGACAGGGGAACTATGGCTACACCTTC
. | TRBJ1-2 | . | TRBV9 | CASSASYRIPKGGYTF | TGTGCCAGCAGCGCTTCGTACAGAATCCCGAAAGGAGGCTACACCTTC
. | TRBJ1-2 | . | TRBV7-2 | CASSLGLSEDYGYTF | TGTGCCAGCAGCTTAGGTTTATCGGAGGACTATGGCTACACCTTC
. | TRBJ2-7 | TRBD2 | TRBV28 | CASSLWGLAGVGSYEQYF | TGTGCCAGCAGTTTATGGGGACTAGCGGGAGTAGGGTCCTACGAGCAGTACTTC
. | TRBJ1-5 | . | TRBV6-5 | CASSSSGVNQPQHF | TGTGCCAGCAGTTCCTCCGGGGTCAATCAGCCCCAGCATTTT
. | TRBJ1-2 | . | TRBV6-5 | CASSHSGGYTF | TGTGCCAGCAGCCACAGCGGCGGCTACACCTTC
few | TRBJ1-2 | . | TRBV6-1 | CASSEGLFYGYTF | TGTGCCAGCAGTGAAGGTTTATTCTATGGCTACACCTTC
. | TRBJ1-5 | TRBD1 | TRBV28 | CASSLSGQGNQPQHF | TGTGCCAGCAGTTTATCGGGACAGGGTAATCAGCCCCAGCATTTT
once | TRBJ2-1 | . | TRBV28 | CASRGETGYFNEQFF | TGTGCCAGCAGGGGGGAAACAGGATATTTCAATGAGCAGTTCTTC
. | TRBJ1-5 | . | TRBV27 | CASSLFRGNQPQHF | TGTGCCAGCAGTTTATTCAGGGGCAATCAGCCCCAGCATTTT
. | TRBJ2-3 | . | TRBV6-1 | CASSEALGGRRTDTQYF | TGTGCCAGCAGTGAAGCGTTGGGGGGCCGGAGGACAGATACGCAGTATTTT
few | TRBJ2-7 | TRBD2 | TRBV28 | CASSSPGLAAYEQYF | TGTGCCAGCAGCTCGCCGGGACTAGCGGCCTACGAGCAGTACTTC
. | TRBJ2-7 | . | TRBV27 | CASTTRASSYEQYF | TGTGCCAGCACGACCCGAGCCAGCTCCTACGAGCAGTACTTC
. | TRBJ2-3 | TRBD2 | TRBV28 | CASSSPPAGVTDTQYF | TGTGCCAGCAGTTCCCCCCCAGCGGGAGTCACAGATACGCAGTATTTT
. | TRBJ2-7 | TRBD2 | TRBV2 | CASEEGTSPFSSYEQYF | TGTGCCAGCGAAGAGGGGACTAGCCCCTTCAGCTCCTACGAGCAGTACTTC
. | TRBJ2-2 | TRBD2 | TRBV7-2 | CAISGTRDTGELFF | TGTGCCATCTCCGGGACTAGGGACACCGGGGAGCTGTTTTTT
. | TRBJ2-7 | . | TRBV6-5 | CASARGNPYEQYF | TGTGCCAGCGCTAGGGGGAACCCCTACGAGCAGTACTTC
. | TRBJ1-6 | TRBD1 | TRBV27 | CASSLSGQGFSPLHF | TGTGCCAGCAGTTTATCGGGACAGGGGTTTTCACCCCTCCACTTT
. | TRBJ2-1 | TRBD2 | TRBV28 | CASSLSGGGYEQFF | TGTGCCAGCAGTCTAAGCGGGGGGGGATATGAGCAGTTCTTC
. | TRBJ2-3 | . | TRBV5-1 | CASSLGSDTQYF | TGCGCCAGCAGCTTGGGGTCAGATACGCAGTATTTT
. | TRBJ2-1 | TRBD1 | TRBV7-6 | CASSNGDRVNSEQFF | TGTGCCAGCAGCAACGGGGACAGGGTGAACAGTGAGCAGTTCTTC
. | TRBJ1-1 | TRBD1 | TRBV9 | CASSATGEYTEAFF | TGTGCCAGCAGCGCGACAGGGGAGTACACTGAAGCTTTCTTT
. | TRBJ1-2 | . | TRBV28 | CASSFLSRAVYGYTF | TGTGCCAGCAGTTTTCTGTCCAGGGCCGTCTATGGCTACACCTTC
. | TRBJ1-5 | TRBD1 | TRBV14 | CASSQAGHRDRQDYSNQPQHF | TGTGCCAGCAGCCAAGCCGGGCACCGGGACAGGCAAGATTATAGCAATCAGCCCCAGCATTTT
. | TRBJ2-2 | TRBD1 | TRBV5-1 | CASSSGQQNTGELFF | TGCGCCAGCAGCTCGGGACAGCAGAACACCGGGGAGCTGTTTTTT
. | TRBJ1-1 | . | TRBV5-6 | CASSRQDMNTEAFF | TGTGCCAGCAGCAGACAGGACATGAACACTGAAGCTTTCTTT
once | TRBJ2-1 | . | TRBV7-9 | CASSLVVDFPNNEQFF | TGTGCCAGCAGCTTAGTGGTTGATTTCCCCAACAATGAGCAGTTCTTC